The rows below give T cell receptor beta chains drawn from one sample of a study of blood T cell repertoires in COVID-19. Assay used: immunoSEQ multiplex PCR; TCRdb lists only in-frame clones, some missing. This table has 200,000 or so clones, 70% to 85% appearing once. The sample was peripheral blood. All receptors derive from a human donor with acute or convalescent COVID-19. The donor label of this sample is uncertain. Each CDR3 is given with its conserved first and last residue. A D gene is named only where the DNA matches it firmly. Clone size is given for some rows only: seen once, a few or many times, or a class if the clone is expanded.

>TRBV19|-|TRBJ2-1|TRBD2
TGTGCCAGTAGGGTCCTAGCGGGGGAGTACAATGAGCAGTTCTTC
CASRVLAGEYNEQFF
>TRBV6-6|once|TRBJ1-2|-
TGTGCCAGCAGCGCCCTCTTAAACACCTATGGCTACACCTTC
CASSALLNTYGYTF
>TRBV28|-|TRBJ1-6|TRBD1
TGTGCCAGTCGGACAGGCATGAGTTCACCCCTCCACTTT
CASRTGMSSPLHF
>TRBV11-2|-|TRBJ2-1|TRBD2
TGTGCCAGCAGCTTAGATTCGGCTAGCGGGACCCATGAGCAGTTCTTC
CASSLDSASGTHEQFF
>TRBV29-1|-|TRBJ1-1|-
TGCAGCGTTGACGGGCGGGGTGAAGCTTTCTTT
CSVDGRGEAFF
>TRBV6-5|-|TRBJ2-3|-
TGTGCCACCCAGGTAGAAAGCACAGATACGCAGTATTTT
CATQVESTDTQYF
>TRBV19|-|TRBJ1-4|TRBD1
TGTGCCAGTAGTCCGGACAGGCATAATGAAAAACTGTTTTTT
CASSPDRHNEKLFF
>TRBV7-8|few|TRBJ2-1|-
TGTGCCAGCAGCTTGGGACTTCGCAATGAGCAGTTCTTC
CASSLGLRNEQFF
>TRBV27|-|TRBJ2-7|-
TGTGCCAGCAGTTTCGGGCAGGACTACTACGAGCAGTACTTC
CASSFGQDYYEQYF
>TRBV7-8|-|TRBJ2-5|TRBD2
TGTGCCAGCAGCTTAGGGCGGGGAGGGGAGACCCAGTACTTC
CASSLGRGGETQYF
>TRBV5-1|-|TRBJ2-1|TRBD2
TGCGCCAGCGCTCTAGGTATTGCGGGAGAGGTAAGAAATGAGCAGTTCTTC
CASALGIAGEVRNEQFF
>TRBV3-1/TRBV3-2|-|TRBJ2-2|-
TGTGCCAGCAGCCAAGAAGCTGCCACCGGGGAGCTGTTTTTT
CASSQEAATGELFF
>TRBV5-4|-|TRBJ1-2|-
TGTGCCAGCAGCTCCTACAGACAGTGGAAGGATGGCTACACCTTC
CASSSYRQWKDGYTF
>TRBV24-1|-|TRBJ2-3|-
TGTGCCACCAGTGACCCCACTAGCAGAAGCACAGATACGCAGTATTTT
CATSDPTSRSTDTQYF
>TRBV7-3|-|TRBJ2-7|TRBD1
TGTGCCAGCAGCTTACAACAGGGGACCCACGAGCAGTACTTC
CASSLQQGTHEQYF
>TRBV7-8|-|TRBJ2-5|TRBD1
TGTGCCAGCAGCATCTCGACAGGGAGAGAGACCCAGTACTTC
CASSISTGRETQYF
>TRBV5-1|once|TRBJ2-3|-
TGCGCCAGCACCAAAGCCCAGGGGAAAACAGATACGCAGTATTTT
CASTKAQGKTDTQYF
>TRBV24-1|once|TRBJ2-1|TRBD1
TGTGCCACCAGTGTAACAGGGGAAAGAAACAATGAGCAGTTCTTC
CATSVTGERNNEQFF
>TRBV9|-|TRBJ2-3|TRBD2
TGTGCCAGCAGCGTAGGGGAGGGTTACACAGATACGCAGTATTTT
CASSVGEGYTDTQYF
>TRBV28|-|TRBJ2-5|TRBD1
TGTGCCAGCAGTTTAGGGGGACAGGGGGCCCAAGAGACCCAGTACTTC
CASSLGGQGAQETQYF
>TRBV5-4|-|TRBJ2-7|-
TGTGCCAGCAGCTTGGTTGATAGCTCCGTCTACGAGCAGTACTTC
CASSLVDSSVYEQYF
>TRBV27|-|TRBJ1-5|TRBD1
TGTGCCAGCAGTTCCACTCCGGGACAGAGTAGCAATCAGCCCCAGCATTTT
CASSSTPGQSSNQPQHF
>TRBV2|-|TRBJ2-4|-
TGTGCCAGCAGTGGGGGCTCTGGAAACATTCAGTACTTC
CASSGGSGNIQYF
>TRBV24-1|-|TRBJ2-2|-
TGTGCCACCAGTGACGCCGGGACTAACACCGGGGAGCTGTTTTTT
CATSDAGTNTGELFF
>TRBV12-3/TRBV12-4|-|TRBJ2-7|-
TGTGCCAGCAGTTTACAGGGTTCCTACGAGCAGTACTTC
CASSLQGSYEQYF
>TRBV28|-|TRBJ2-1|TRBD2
TGTGCCAGCAGTTCCGCGGGGGGGGGAAATGAGCAGTTCTTC
CASSSAGGGNEQFF
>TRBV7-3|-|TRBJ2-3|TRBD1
TGTGCCAGCAGCTCGGGTCAACAGGGGGATACGCAGTATTTT
CASSSGQQGDTQYF
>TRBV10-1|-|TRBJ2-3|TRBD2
TGCGCCAGCAGTGAATCGACTAGCGGGAGAAGAGATACGCAGTATTTT
CASSESTSGRRDTQYF
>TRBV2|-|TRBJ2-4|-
TGTGCCAGCAGTGGCGGGTCCCCCAAAAACATTCAGTACTTC
CASSGGSPKNIQYF
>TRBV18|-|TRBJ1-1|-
TGTGCCAGCTTGGGGGGTTTGGGCACTGAAGCTTTCTTT
CASLGGLGTEAFF
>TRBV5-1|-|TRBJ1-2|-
TGCGCCAGCAGCTTGGACGGACTGAACGGCTACACCTTC
CASSLDGLNGYTF
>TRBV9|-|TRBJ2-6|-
TGTGCCAGCAGCCCCCAGATTACTGGGGCCAACGTCCTGACTTTC
CASSPQITGANVLTF
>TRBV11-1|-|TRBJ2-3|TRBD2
TGTGCCAGCAGCTTAAGCGGGATGGGTACGCAGTATTTT
CASSLSGMGTQYF
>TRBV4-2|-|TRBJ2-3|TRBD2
TGTGCCAGCAGCCAAGATCCCGCGGGAGGGCCCTTTGATACGCAGTATTTT
CASSQDPAGGPFDTQYF
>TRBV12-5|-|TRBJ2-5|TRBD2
TGTGCTAGTGGTCTAGCGGAAGAGACCCAGTACTTC
CASGLAEETQYF
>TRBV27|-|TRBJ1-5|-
TGTGCCAGCAGTCAACTTTATAACGGACAGAGCAATCAGCCCCAGCATTTT
CASSQLYNGQSNQPQHF
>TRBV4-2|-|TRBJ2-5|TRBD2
TGTGCCAGCAGCCGCGGGGAGACTAGCGGGACCCAAGAGACCCAGTACTTC
CASSRGETSGTQETQYF
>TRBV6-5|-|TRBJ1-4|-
TGTGCCAGTAGCGTAAGGGCCCCTCGGGGTGAAAAACTGTTTTTT
CASSVRAPRGEKLFF
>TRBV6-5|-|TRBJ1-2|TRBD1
TGTGCCAGCAGTTATGGAGGGGGCGCCTGGGGCTACACCTTC
CASSYGGGAWGYTF
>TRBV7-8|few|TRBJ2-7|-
TGTGCCAGCAGCTTAAACACACAGGGACCCTCCGAGCAGTACTTC
CASSLNTQGPSEQYF
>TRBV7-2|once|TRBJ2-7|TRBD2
TGTGCCAGCAGCCCATGGACTAGCGGGAGCTACGAGCAGTACTTC
CASSPWTSGSYEQYF
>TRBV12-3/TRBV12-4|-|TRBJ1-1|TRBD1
TGTGCCAGCAGGGGACAGGGGAGGACTGAAGCTTTCTTT
CASRGQGRTEAFF
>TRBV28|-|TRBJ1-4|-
TGTGCCAGCAGCCCCTTTACAACTAATGAAAAACTGTTTTTT
CASSPFTTNEKLFF
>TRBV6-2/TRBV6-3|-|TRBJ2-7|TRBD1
TGTGCCAGCAGTTACTCCGGGACAGGGTTCGCCGAGCAGTACTTC
CASSYSGTGFAEQYF
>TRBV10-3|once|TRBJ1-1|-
TGTGCCATCAGTGAATTCGGACAGACAAACACTGAAGCTTTCTTT
CAISEFGQTNTEAFF
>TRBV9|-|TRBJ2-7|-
TGTGCCAGCAGCCCACTCGGGGGGCACGAGCAGTACTTC
CASSPLGGHEQYF
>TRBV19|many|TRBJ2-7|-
TGTGCCAGTAGCTCCAGCACGCGGGGCTCCTACGAGCAGTACTTC
CASSSSTRGSYEQYF
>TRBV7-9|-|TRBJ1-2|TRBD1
TGTGCCAGCAGTCGCGGACAGGGCCGAGGTGACTATGGCTACACCTTC
CASSRGQGRGDYGYTF
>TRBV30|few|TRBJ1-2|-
TGTGCCTGGAGTGTACGGGGGGTCTATGGCTACACCTTC
CAWSVRGVYGYTF
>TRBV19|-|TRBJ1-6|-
TGTGCCAGTAGTAGCAGGGGCCTCTCCTATAATTCACCCCTCCACTTT
CASSSRGLSYNSPLHF
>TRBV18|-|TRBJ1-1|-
TGTGCCAGCTCACCACCGCGGTCAAACACTGAAGCTTTCTTT
CASSPPRSNTEAFF
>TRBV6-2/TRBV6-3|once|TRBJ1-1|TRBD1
TGTGCCAGCAGTTACACTCGGGAACGAGGGGGCGTCGGGAACACTGAAGCTTTCTTT
CASSYTRERGGVGNTEAFF
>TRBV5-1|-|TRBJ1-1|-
TGCGCCAGCAGCGTTGGCTGGGGGCTGAACACTGAAGCTTTCTTT
CASSVGWGLNTEAFF
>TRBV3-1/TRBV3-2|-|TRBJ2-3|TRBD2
TGTGCCAGCAGCCAAGCCCCAGCGGGAGGGCCCTCGACAGATACGCAGTATTTT
CASSQAPAGGPSTDTQYF
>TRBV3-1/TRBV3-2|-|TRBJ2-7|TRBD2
TGTGCCAGCAGCCGGACTAGCGGGGGGAGCTCCTACGAGCAGTACTTC
CASSRTSGGSSYEQYF